These 19 T cell receptor beta chains share one sample of origin, sequenced in a study of blood T cell repertoires in COVID-19. Generated by immunoSEQ multiplex PCR, the TCRdb table keeps only in-frame clones and is missing some. The sample has roughly 15,000 clones; around 73% are singletons. Sequencing was done on a sample of peripheral blood. Source of these receptors: a human donor in a cohort sampled during active COVID-19.

This clone has a single count. The rearrangement links TRBV7-5 to TRBJ1-4; TRBD1, as called in the table, went unchecked against the DNA. TRBV7-5 is a recognized pseudogene. This CDR3 has 17 residues. CDR3 protein: CVRSWGHRGATNEKLFF. The CDR3 coding sequence is TGTGTCAGAAGCTGGGGGCACAGGGGTGCAACTAATGAAAAACTGTTTTTT.

The chain couples TRBV7-9 to TRBJ2-1; D gene uncertain. Germline loops: CDR1 SEHNR, CDR2 FQNEAQ (reference sequence). Between the trimmed V and J ends, which lost 5 bases and 5 bases, there was a span of 16 bases. The CDR3 has 15 residues. The CDR3 DNA reads TGTGCCAGCAGCACTTATCTTAATCCTGACAATGAGCAGTTCTTC. Translated: CASSTYLNPDNEQFF.

This clone was found a few times. The chain is built from TRBV5-5 and TRBJ2-2; 12 bases map to TRBD2. The CDR3 is 16 amino acids. V shed 4 bases, J shed 1 base, and the junction held 2 bases outside the gene matches. Germline CDR1 and CDR2: SGHKS and YYEKEE (reference sequence). The CDR3 nucleotides read TGTGCCAGCAGCCCGGGACTAGCGGGGAACACCGGGGAGCTGTTTTTT. As protein: CASSPGLAGNTGELFF.

A few counts support this clone. The chain employs TRBV11-3 and TRBJ2-1, with TRBD2 identical over 9 bases. There are 16 residues in the CDR3. The trim removed 4 bases at V and 3 bases at J, leaving 7 bases unmatched. CDR1 is SGHNT, CDR2 YENEEA, per germline. DNA for the CDR3: TGTGCCAGCAGCTCCCCACTAGCGGGCCTCTACAATGAGCAGTTCTTC. Its protein is CASSSPLAGLYNEQFF.

This clone was counted a few times. This rearrangement joins TRBV19 to TRBJ2-6, with D possibly being TRBD2 (6 bases). The CDR3 has 16 amino acids. V was cut by 0 bases and J by 4 bases, with 10 bases left in between. The V gene's germline CDR1 is LNHDA and CDR2 SQIVND (reference sequence). DNA for the CDR3: TGTGCCAGTAGTATAGACGGAGGGGCCGGGGCCAACGTCCTGACTTTC. Its protein product is CASSIDGGAGANVLTF.

This sequence joins TRBV12-5 and TRBJ2-5; D gene ambiguous. There are 12 residues in the CDR3. Between the trimmed V and J ends, which lost 4 bases and 2 bases, there was a span of 5 bases. Germline V CDR1 and CDR2: LGHNT, FRNRAP. CDR3 nucleotide sequence: TGTGCTAGTGGTTGGCGGCAAGAGACCCAGTACTTC. Its protein is CASGWRQETQYF.

The gene calls are TRBV9 and TRBJ1-3; possibly TRBD1 for D (6 bases). The germline CDR1 and CDR2 sequences are SGDLS and YYNGEE. Trimming shortened V by 4 bases and J by 0 bases, and 23 bases separated the two germline ends. CDR3 length equals 19 residues. In DNA, the CDR3 is TGTGCCAGCAGCCCTAGAGAGGGGGAAAAAACCTACTCTGGAAACACCATATATTTT. This sequence encodes CASSPREGEKTYSGNTIYF.

In its sample, this clone was seen a few times. The J gene is TRBJ2-5, the V gene TRBV3-1 (or the pseudogene TRBV3-2); D call uncertain. Germline V gives CDR1 LGHDT, CDR2 YNNKEL (reference sequence). Trimming took off 4 bases at V and 5 bases at J, with 5 bases between the two ends. This CDR3 contains 11 residues. CDR3 sequence reads: CASSLYETQYF. Here the CDR3 DNA reads TGTGCCAGCAGCCTCTACGAGACCCAGTACTTC.

J is TRBJ2-7 and V is TRBV28; D unclear. The CDR3 covers 12 residues. The germline V gene has CDR1 MDHEN and CDR2 SYDVKM. V was trimmed by 6 bases and J by 6 bases, leaving 12 bases between them. Here the CDR3 DNA reads TGTGCCAGCAGCCTTAGCCCTCTCGAGCAGTACTTC. Translating it yields CASSLSPLEQYF.

The chain combines TRBV4-3 with TRBJ2-7, with 7 bases identical to TRBD2. The CDR3 is 15 amino acids. Per the germline V gene, CDR1 is LGHNA and CDR2 is YSLEER. V dropped 1 base and J dropped 4; count of bases not matched to a gene: 7. CDR3 loop: CASSQASGSEYEQYF. The DNA for the CDR3 is TGCGCCAGCAGCCAAGCTAGCGGTTCAGAGTACGAGCAGTACTTC.

The CDR3 region has the DNA TGTGCCAGCAGTTTATGGGGTGGGACATCTCAGCCCCAGCATTTT. Its protein product is CASSLWGGTSQPQHF. The chain couples TRBV28 to TRBJ1-5, with D possibly matching TRBD1 (6 bases). This CDR3 region has 15 residues. Germline V gene data show CDR1 as MDHEN and CDR2 as SYDVKM. Trimming pared 0 bases from V and 6 bases from J, leaving 12 bases between.

This clone was observed once. The CDR3 protein is CATRTGGTDTQYF. CDR3 sequence (DNA): TGTGCCACCAGGACAGGGGGCACAGATACGCAGTATTTT. This chain uses TRBV19 with TRBJ2-3, with TRBD1 matching over 9 bases. The CDR3 is 13 residues long. Trimming took 10 bases from V and 1 from J; bases not matched to a gene: 3. Looked up from germline, CDR1 is LNHDA and CDR2 is SQIVND (reference sequence).

The sample holds one count of this clone. This chain uses TRBV7-8 with TRBJ2-1; D not resolved. The CDR3 extends over 11 amino acids. Deletions cut 7 bases from V and 5 bases from J, with 6 bases between. Per germline, CDR1 SGHVS and CDR2 FQNEAQ. This CDR3 reads CASKIDNEQFF. The CDR3 DNA reads as TGTGCCAGCAAGATAGACAATGAGCAGTTCTTC. Drawing the rest from reference TRBV7-8 and TRBJ2-1, the complete variable domain is GAGVSQSPRYKVAKRGQDVALRCDPISGHVSLFWYQQALGQGPEFLTYFQNEAQLDKSGLPSDRFFAERPEGSVSTLKIQRTQQEDSAVYLCASKIDNEQFFGPGTRLTVL.

The chain employs TRBV5-6 and TRBJ2-7; 8 nucleotides line up with TRBD1. Looked up from germline, CDR1 is SGHDT and CDR2 is YYEEEE. The CDR3 runs to 15 residues. Unmatched junction bases numbered 12, after V lost 4 bases and J lost 6 bases. The CDR3 sequence is CASSPTSRDRFEQYF. The CDR3 nucleotides are TGTGCCAGCAGCCCGACGTCCCGGGACAGGTTCGAGCAGTACTTC.

The gene calls are TRBV12-5 and TRBJ1-2, with 10 bases fitting TRBD1. CDR1 is LGHNT, CDR2 FRNRAP, per germline. With V trimmed by 5 bases and J by 8 bases, 5 bases remained unmatched. CDR3 size: 13 residues. The CDR3 bases are TGTGCTAGTGGTCGGGACAGGGGCTTCGGCTACACCTTC. Translating it yields CASGRDRGFGYTF.

The chain is built from TRBV5-4 and TRBJ2-7, with 10 positions matching TRBD1. Trimming removed 0 bases from V and 3 bases from J; junction bases left unmatched: 3. CDR3 size: 15 residues. Germline CDR1 is SGHNT and CDR2 is YYREEE (reference sequence). CDR3 sequence (DNA): TGTGCCAGCAGCTTGGGACAGGGGGCAGTCTACGAGCAGTACTTC. Its protein product is CASSLGQGAVYEQYF.

The rearrangement links TRBV7-9 to TRBJ2-1; a weak D match, TRBD2 (6 bases). Germline-derived CDR1 and CDR2 are SEHNR and FQNEAQ (reference sequence). There are 14 residues in the CDR3. V gave up 2 bases and J gave up 5 bases, with 10 bases separating them. CDR3 amino acids: CASSLTSINNEQFF. The CDR3 DNA reads TGTGCCAGCAGCTTAACTAGCATAAACAATGAGCAGTTCTTC.

This chain links TRBV4-2 with TRBJ2-1, with 10 positions matching TRBD2. Germline V gene lookup returns CDR1 LGHNA and CDR2 YNFKEQ. The CDR3 runs 16 residues. Trimming cost V 0 bases and J 4 bases; bases outside gene matches: 3. The CDR3: CASSQEGSGRYNEQFF. CDR3 DNA sequence: TGTGCCAGCAGCCAAGAGGGTAGCGGGAGGTACAATGAGCAGTTCTTC.

The chain joins TRBV5-5 to TRBJ2-1, with 7 bases matching TRBD2. The trim removed 5 bases at V and 1 base at J, leaving 6 bases unmatched. This CDR3 is 15 amino acids long. Germline V gene data show CDR1 as SGHKS and CDR2 as YYEKEE (reference sequence). Here the CDR3 reads CASRSGGGSYNEQFF. The CDR3 DNA follows: TGTGCCAGCAGATCAGGCGGGGGATCCTACAATGAGCAGTTCTTC.